Presented here are 25 T cell receptor beta chains from one specimen sequenced in a study of T cell responses to AZD1222 COVID-19 vaccine (dated by TCRdb to 2020 to 2023). Preparation of the library involved the immunoSEQ multiplex PCR assay. Imported from immuneACCESS, the table was reduced by TCRdb to in-frame sequences with V and J called. These copies leave out some clones; in studies compared against another copy, an unresolved V gene accounts for under half, and the cause of the remainder is not known. The sample table lists 95,000 to 150,000 clones, about 85% of them with a count of one. The biggest ten clones account for about 2.4% of the sample. Interpreted using the paper, the time point label stands for: baseline before first vaccination. The starting material was peripheral blood, obtained on day 0 of AZD1222 vaccination. The source is an adult in good health.

The genes are TRBV11-1 and TRBJ1-2, with TRBD1 as a possible D gene (5 bases). This CDR3 spans 14 amino acids. The V end was cut by 1 base, the J end by 0 bases, with 6 bases between. CDR1 and CDR2 (germline): SGHAT, FQDESV (reference sequence). CDR3 protein: CASSLDRTNYGYTF. The CDR3 nucleotides read TGTGCCAGCAGCTTAGACAGGACTAACTATGGCTACACCTTC.

The chain links TRBV19 to TRBJ2-5; D ambiguous. The length of the CDR3 is 13 residues. CDR1 is LNHDA and CDR2 is SQIVND in the germline V gene (reference sequence). V was pared by 11 bases and J by 0 bases, with 13 bases between. CDR3 sequence: CASGWSNQETQYF. The CDR3 nucleotides read TGTGCCTCCGGGTGGTCTAACCAAGAGACCCAGTACTTC. Complete variable domain (other parts from reference TRBV19 and TRBJ2-5): DGGITQSPKYLFRKEGQNVTLSCEQNLNHDAMYWYRQDPGQGLRLIYYSQIVNDFQKGDIAEGYSVSREKKESFPLTVTSAQKNPTAFYLCASGWSNQETQYFGPGTRLLVL.

With respect to this clone: This sample also contains other DNA sequences that code for the same CDR3. The CDR3 here is CASSEARGAGNTIYF. CDR3 DNA: TGTGCCAGCAGTGAAGCAAGGGGGGCTGGAAACACCATATATTTT. The chain employs TRBV2 and TRBJ1-3; possibly TRBD1 for D (6 bases). Trimming pared 0 bases from V and 2 bases from J, leaving 8 bases between. The CDR3 runs 15 residues. Germline CDR1 is SNHLY and CDR2 is FYNNEI.

This clone has only one observation. V gene TRBV5-1 combines with J gene TRBJ2-5; possibly TRBD2 for D (5 bases). This CDR3 region has 12 residues. Trimming cost V 4 bases and J 5 bases, with 9 bases left between them. In germline, CDR1 is SGHRS, CDR2 YFSETQ. For the CDR3, the DNA is TGCGCCAGCAGCCTTCGCGGGGAGACCCAGTACTTC. Translation: CASSLRGETQYF.

The CDR3 coding sequence is TGCGCCAGCAGCTCCGTTCCCGGGAACACCGGGGAGCTGTTTTTT. Protein sequence: CASSSVPGNTGELFF. The rearrangement joins TRBV5-1 to TRBJ2-2; no reliable D call. CDR1 and CDR2 from the germline V gene are SGHRS and YFSETQ. V was shortened by 3 bases and J by 1 base, with 10 bases between the two germline ends. The CDR3 spans 15 residues.

V gene TRBV5-1 combines with J gene TRBJ1-6, with D perhaps TRBD1 (5 bases). This CDR3 has 14 amino acids. The germline CDR1 and CDR2 sequences are SGHRS and YFSETQ. Trimming removed 1 base at V and 14 bases at J, with 16 bases between. CDR3 in DNA: TGCGCCAGCAGCTTGAACAGGCCGTTGGGATCCCTCCACTTT. This codes for CASSLNRPLGSLHF.

This chain uses TRBV11-2 with TRBJ1-1, with D hard to call. Trimming shortened V by 0 bases and J by 5 bases, and 10 bases separated the two germline ends. Germline loops: CDR1 SGHAT, CDR2 FQNNGV. CDR3 length: 14 residues. For the CDR3, the DNA is TGTGCCAGCAGCTTAGATCTGCAAGGGACTGAAGCTTTCTTT. It yields the protein CASSLDLQGTEAFF.

The CDR3 DNA sequence: TGTGCCAGCAGCTTAAGGAGGGGTGAAGAGCAGTTCTTC. It yields the protein CASSLRRGEEQFF. The chain joins TRBV7-9 to TRBJ2-1, with TRBD2 as a possible D gene (6 bases). The V end was cut by 2 bases, the J end by 10 bases, with 12 bases between. CDR1 is SEHNR, CDR2 FQNEAQ, per germline (reference sequence). The CDR3 covers 13 residues. Supplemented by reference TRBV7-9 and TRBJ2-1, the full variable domain reads DTGVSQNPRHKITKRGQNVTFRCDPISEHNRLYWYRQTLGQGPEFLTYFQNEAQLEKSRLLSDRFSAERPKGSFSTLEIQRTEQGDSAMYLCASSLRRGEEQFFGPGTRLTVL.

This clone was found once. The rearrangement uses TRBV30 and TRBJ1-1, with TRBD1 matching over 10 bases. V lost 3 bases to trimming and J lost 6 bases; unmatched junction nucleotides: 4. Germline CDR1 GTSNPN, CDR2 SVGIG (reference sequence). The CDR3 is 13 amino acids. DNA of the CDR3: TGTGCCTGGAGAGGGACAGGGGACCCTGAAGCTTTCTTT. Its protein product is CAWRGTGDPEAFF.

On this clone: The identical CDR3 is also encoded by other nucleotide sequences in the sample. V usage is TRBV2 and J usage is TRBJ1-1; D gene ambiguous. CDR1 is SNHLY and CDR2 is FYNNEI in the germline V gene. The CDR3 length is 11 residues. V was trimmed by 6 bases and J by 1 base, leaving 3 bases between them. CDR3 sequence reads: CASSPNTEAFF. CDR3 sequence (DNA): TGTGCCAGCAGCCCGAACACTGAAGCTTTCTTT.

The V gene is TRBV3-1 (or the pseudogene TRBV3-2), the J gene TRBJ1-2; D gene uncertain. The CDR3 runs 17 residues. Germline V gene sequence: CDR1 LGHDT, CDR2 YNNKEL (reference sequence). Trimming took 0 bases from V and 5 from J, leaving 19 bases between them. The CDR3 here is CASSQDSTTREKYGYTF. CDR3 bases: TGTGCCAGCAGCCAAGATTCGACAACCCGAGAAAAGTATGGCTACACCTTC.

J is TRBJ2-5 and V is TRBV20-1; possibly TRBD1 for D (5 bases). Germline V gene data show CDR1 as DFQATT and CDR2 as SNEGSKA (reference sequence). Trimming removed 3 bases at V and 4 bases at J, with 6 bases between. This CDR3 has 11 residues. The chain's CDR3 is CSARQGETQYF. In DNA, the CDR3 is TGCAGTGCTAGGCAGGGAGAGACCCAGTACTTC.

The rearrangement joins TRBV5-6 to TRBJ2-1; a possible D gene is TRBD1 (6 bases). Germline V gene sequence: CDR1 SGHDT, CDR2 YYEEEE. CDR3 length equals 17 residues. The V end lost 2 bases, the J end lost 0 bases, and 15 bases lay between the germline ends. The CDR3 protein is CASSLHRARSSYNEQFF. CDR3 sequence (DNA): TGTGCCAGCAGCTTACACAGGGCTCGAAGCTCCTACAATGAGCAGTTCTTC.

The rearrangement links TRBV27 to TRBJ2-5; D gene ambiguous. The CDR3 sequence is 9 residues long. Trimming took 11 bases from V and 4 from J, leaving 5 bases between them. From germline, CDR1 is MNHEY and CDR2 SMNVEV (reference sequence). CDR3 sequence (DNA): TGTGCCCGAGGAGAGACCCAGTACTTC. Amino acids: CARGETQYF.

The CDR3 protein is CASSGPQGIQRETQYF. DNA of the CDR3: TGTGCCAGCAGCGGGCCGCAGGGGATTCAGCGAGAGACCCAGTACTTC. The rearrangement joins TRBV5-4 to TRBJ2-5, with D perhaps matching TRBD1 (6 bases). The CDR3 sequence is 16 residues long. Germline loops: CDR1 SGHNT, CDR2 YYREEE (reference sequence). The V end was cut by 4 bases, the J end by 4 bases, with 20 bases between. Together with reference TRBV5-4 and TRBJ2-5, the CDR3 gives the full variable domain: ETGVTQSPTHLIKTRGQQVTLRCSSQSGHNTVSWYQQALGQGPQFIFQYYREEENGRGNFPPRFSGLQFPNYSSELNVNALELDDSALYLCASSGPQGIQRETQYFGPGTRLLVL.

This clone was detected a few times. The CDR3 DNA sequence: TGTGCCAGCAGTGTGGGACACGATAATTCACCCCTCCACTTT. Translated: CASSVGHDNSPLHF. This chain connects TRBV2 to TRBJ1-6; TRBD1 is a possible D gene (6 bases). V lost 4 bases, J lost 5 bases, and 9 bases lay in between. CDR1 and CDR2 from the germline V gene are SNHLY and FYNNEI. This CDR3 is built from 14 residues.

The V gene is TRBV25-1, the J gene TRBJ1-2; 8 positions match TRBD1. The CDR3 is 14 amino acids. The germline CDR1 and CDR2 sequences are MGHDK and SYGVNS. Trimming removed 2 bases from V and 8 bases from J; junction bases left unmatched: 7. The CDR3 loop reads CASSERMTGEGYTF. As DNA, the CDR3 is TGTGCCAGCAGTGAACGGATGACAGGGGAAGGCTACACCTTC.

Of note for this clone: The same CDR3 also results from other DNA sequences found in this sample. The chain recombines TRBV5-4 with TRBJ1-6, with 8 positions matching TRBD1. Germline V CDR1 and CDR2: SGHNT, YYREEE (reference sequence). The junction had 4 bases not matched to a gene; V was cut back by 4 bases and J by 7 bases. The CDR3 is made up of 14 amino acids. The CDR3: CASSPGQGNSPLHF. CDR3 DNA sequence: TGTGCCAGCAGCCCCGGACAGGGCAATTCACCCCTCCACTTT.

The chain employs TRBV19 and TRBJ1-5; TRBD1 might be the D (5 bases). CDR1 is LNHDA and CDR2 is SQIVND in the germline V gene (reference sequence). This CDR3 spans 14 amino acids. Between the trimmed V and J ends, which lost 6 bases and 0 bases, there was a span of 9 bases. CDR3: CASRGTVSNQPQHF. The CDR3, as DNA: TGTGCCAGTAGAGGGACGGTTAGCAATCAGCCCCAGCATTTT.

The V gene is TRBV11-3, the J gene TRBJ2-1; no firm D call. The CDR3 has 15 residues. From germline, CDR1 is SGHNT and CDR2 YENEEA. Trimming pared 1 base from V and 6 bases from J, leaving 13 bases between. The CDR3 sequence: CASSLASGGVNEQFF. In DNA form, the CDR3 reads TGTGCCAGCAGCTTAGCCTCCGGTGGGGTCAATGAGCAGTTCTTC.

V is TRBV13 and J is TRBJ2-2, with 8 bases identical to TRBD1. The J segment lost 3 bases and the V segment lost 1 base, leaving 4 bases of the junction unmatched. The CDR3 loop spans 16 amino acids. Germline CDR1 is PRHDT and CDR2 is FYEKMQ (reference sequence). The CDR3 region has the DNA TGTGCCAGCAGCTTAGAGGCAGGGGGCGACACCGGGGAGCTGTTTTTT. This codes for CASSLEAGGDTGELFF.

The chain carries TRBV3-1 (or the pseudogene TRBV3-2) and TRBJ1-2; 9 bases are a match to TRBD1. The CDR3 is 12 amino acids. Germline CDR1 LGHDT, CDR2 YNNKEL (reference sequence). V lost 4 bases and J lost 11; bases outside the gene matches: 5. The CDR3 DNA is TGTGCCAGCAGCCCCGGGACAGGGACATACACCTTC. Amino acids: CASSPGTGTYTF.

The chain couples TRBV6-5 to TRBJ1-6; TRBD1 agrees at 7 bases. The V gene's germline CDR1 is MNHEY and CDR2 SVGAGI. Trimming removed 6 bases from V and 5 bases from J; junction bases left unmatched: 4. CDR3 size: 14 residues. This chain's CDR3 is CASRGDSNNSPLHF. CDR3 nucleotide sequence: TGTGCCAGCAGGGGGGACAGCAATAATTCACCCCTCCACTTT.

This clone has a handful of counts. The chain is built from TRBV5-6 and TRBJ1-5, with D possibly TRBD1 on 6 matching bases. This CDR3 has 16 amino acids. In germline, CDR1 is SGHDT, CDR2 YYEEEE. V lost 7 bases and J 2 bases, leaving 19 bases between the germline ends. The CDR3: CASGKQGFGGNQPQHF. The CDR3 DNA sequence: TGTGCCAGCGGGAAACAGGGTTTCGGAGGCAATCAGCCCCAGCATTTT.

The chain joins TRBV18 to TRBJ1-1, with D possibly matching TRBD1 (6 bases). CDR3 length equals 14 residues. The V end lost 3 bases, the J end lost 1 base, and 9 bases lay between the germline ends. Germline values: CDR1 KGHSH, CDR2 LQKENI. The CDR3 protein is CASSPLTGNTEAFF. In nucleotides, the CDR3 is TGTGCCAGCTCACCCTTGACAGGGAACACTGAAGCTTTCTTT.